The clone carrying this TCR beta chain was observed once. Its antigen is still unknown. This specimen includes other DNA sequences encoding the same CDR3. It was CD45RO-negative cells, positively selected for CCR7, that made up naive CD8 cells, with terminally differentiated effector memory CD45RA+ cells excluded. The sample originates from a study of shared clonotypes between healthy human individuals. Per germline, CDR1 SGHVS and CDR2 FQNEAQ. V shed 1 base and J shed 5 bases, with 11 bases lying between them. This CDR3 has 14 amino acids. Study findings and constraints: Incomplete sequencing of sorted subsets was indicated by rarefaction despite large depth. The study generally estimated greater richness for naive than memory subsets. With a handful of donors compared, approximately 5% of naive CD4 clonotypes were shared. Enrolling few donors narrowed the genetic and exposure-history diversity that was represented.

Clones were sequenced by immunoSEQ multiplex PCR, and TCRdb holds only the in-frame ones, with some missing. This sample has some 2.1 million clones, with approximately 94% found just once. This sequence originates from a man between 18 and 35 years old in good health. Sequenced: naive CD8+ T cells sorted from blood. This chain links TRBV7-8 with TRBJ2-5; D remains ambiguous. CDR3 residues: CASSLVGVAETQYF. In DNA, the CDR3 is TGTGCCAGCAGCTTAGTTGGGGTAGCCGAGACCCAGTACTTC.